Reported below is one T cell receptor (beta chain). What it binds is not known. The data are from a study of cytomegalovirus exposure and HLA in healthy donors. Primers for the PCR totalled 60 Vbeta and 13 Jbeta. The repertoire was sequenced with immunoSEQ multiplex PCR; TCRdb's copy has only in-frame clones and lacks some. The sample has 150,000 to 200,000 clones, around 84% seen once. Study-level results: Associated with HLA alleles at 0.05 false discovery rate in a later analysis were over 15,000 TCR beta sequences. In the analysis, some V segments, TRBV6-2 and TRBV6-3 included, were excluded as indistinguishable.

V lost 5 bases to trimming and J lost 8 bases; unmatched junction nucleotides: 4. The CDR3 covers 13 residues. Germline V CDR1 and CDR2: SGHNT, YENEEA. Sample: PBMCs. V and J are TRBV11-3 and TRBJ1-3, with 9 bases matching TRBD1. This clonotype was sampled from a male donor in good health and CMV-seropositive. This CDR3 reads CASSVTGGDTIYF. In DNA form, the CDR3 reads TGTGCCAGCAGCGTGACAGGGGGTGACACCATATATTTT.